One sample yielded the 24 T cell receptor beta chains listed below, sequenced in a study of T cells after yellow fever vaccination. TCRdb called the 5' RACE reads again in MiXCR, with one record for every CDR3 protein. Of around 180,000 distinct CDR3 sequences in the sample, roughly 6.4% were seen once. The sample was CD4+ T cells sorted from PBMCs, taken on the day of the first yellow fever vaccination. These receptors all come from a man aged 18 to 30 who received the YFV17D yellow fever vaccine.

This clonotype was found a few times. This chain joins TRBV11-1 and TRBJ1-1; the match to TRBD1 covers 8 bases. CDR1 and CDR2 from the germline V gene are SGHAT and FQDESV (reference sequence). CDR3 size: 19 residues. V lost 2 bases, J lost 4 bases, and 18 bases stayed unmatched. The CDR3, as DNA: TGTGCCAGCAGCTTAAAAAAATTCCTCAGGGGGCTTGTTAGCACTGAAGCTTTCTTT. Translated: CASSLKKFLRGLVSTEAFF.

The chain uses TRBV5-1 and TRBJ2-3; D is unresolved. The V end lost 5 bases, the J end lost 0 bases, and 16 bases lay between the germline ends. From germline, CDR1 is SGHRS and CDR2 YFSETQ. This CDR3 spans 16 amino acids. CDR3 residues: CASSFHEVSSTDTQYF. The CDR3 DNA sequence: TGCGCCAGCAGTTTCCACGAGGTGTCTAGCACAGATACGCAGTATTTT.

This clonotype was detected only a few times. In DNA, the CDR3 is TGTGCCAGCAGCTTAATAGCCGGAGAAGAGACCCAGTACTTC. This encodes CASSLIAGEETQYF. This rearrangement joins TRBV7-2 to TRBJ2-5; D remains unclear. Germline lookup yields CDR1 SGHTA and CDR2 FQGNSA. The CDR3 runs to 14 residues. The germline V and J ends were trimmed by 2 bases and 3 bases, with 10 bases remaining between them.

This clonotype has just a few counts. V is TRBV12-3 or TRBV12-4 and J is TRBJ1-2; 7 bases are a match to TRBD1. The V segment lost 2 bases and the J segment 5 bases; nucleotides outside the gene matches: 5. The CDR3 extends over 14 amino acids. CDR3 nucleotide sequence: TGTGCCAGCAGTTTATGGGACAGATTGTATGGCTACACCTTC. Translating gives CASSLWDRLYGYTF.

This clonotype was counted ten times or more. This sequence joins TRBV2 and TRBJ1-2; D is unclear. Looked up from germline, CDR1 is SNHLY and CDR2 is FYNNEI. Trimming pared 4 bases from V and 3 bases from J, leaving 6 bases between. CDR3 length equals 12 residues. This chain's CDR3 is CASSAAHYGYTF. The DNA of the CDR3 is TGTGCCAGCAGTGCCGCTCACTATGGCTACACCTTC.

This clonotype was found a few times. The gene calls are TRBV7-3 and TRBJ2-3; TRBD1 matches at 7 bases. The germline V gene has CDR1 SGHTA and CDR2 FQGTGA. V was clipped by 4 bases and J by 1 base; unmatched bases: 11. CDR3 length: 17 amino acids. The CDR3 region is CASSSGKGGPGTDTQYF. CDR3 DNA sequence: TGTGCCAGCAGCTCCGGAAAAGGGGGCCCTGGCACAGATACGCAGTATTTT. Full variable domain (outside the CDR3, taken from reference TRBV7-3 and TRBJ2-3): GAGVSQTPSNKVTEKGKYVELRCDPISGHTALYWYRQSLGQGPEFLIYFQGTGAADDSGLPNDRFFAVRPEGSVSTLKIQRTERGDSAVYLCASSSGKGGPGTDTQYFGPGTRLTVL.

This clonotype was seen repeatedly, ten times or more. This CDR3 is CASSSYGHQETQYF. CDR3 DNA sequence: TGTGCCAGCTCGTCGTACGGTCACCAAGAGACCCAGTACTTC. The chain combines TRBV18 with TRBJ2-5; D gene ambiguous. The CDR3 runs to 14 residues. The germline V gene has CDR1 KGHSH and CDR2 LQKENI. Between the trimmed V and J ends, which lost 6 bases and 0 bases, there was a span of 11 bases.

This clonotype was recorded at least ten times. The chain recombines TRBV5-1 with TRBJ2-3, with 7 positions matching TRBD2. The CDR3 length is 15 residues. CDR1 is SGHRS, CDR2 YFSETQ, per germline. The V gene end was trimmed by 4 bases and the J gene end by 3 bases; junction bases not matched to a gene: 8. CDR3 in amino acids: CASSPRGRGTDTQYF. The CDR3 nucleotides read TGCGCCAGCAGCCCCCGTGGGAGGGGAACAGATACGCAGTATTTT.

This chain connects TRBV18 to TRBJ2-7; 7 nucleotides line up with TRBD1. The CDR3 runs to 13 residues. J gave up 6 bases and V 5 bases, and 7 bases lay outside the gene matches. Germline CDR1 and CDR2: KGHSH and LQKENI. CDR3 sequence (DNA): TGTGCCAGCTCATTAGACAGGGCAAGCGAGCAGTACTTC. It specifies CASSLDRASEQYF.

The V gene is TRBV6-1, the J gene TRBJ1-2, with 8 bases that match TRBD1. The germline gives CDR1 MNHNS, CDR2 SASEGT. CDR3 length equals 13 residues. Losses at the gene ends were 7 bases for V and 4 bases for J; bases not matched to a gene: 5. CDR3 in DNA: TGTGCCAGCACCGGGACAGGCTTCTATGGCTACACCTTC. Its translation is CASTGTGFYGYTF.

This chain links TRBV5-1 with TRBJ2-3; D possibly corresponds to TRBD2 (6 bases). Looked up from germline, CDR1 is SGHRS and CDR2 is YFSETQ. The CDR3 covers 17 residues. V gave up 0 bases and J gave up 2 bases, with 16 bases separating them. The CDR3 DNA is TGCGCCAGCAGCTTGGCCATGGGGGGAGCTCCCACAGATACGCAGTATTTT. Residues: CASSLAMGGAPTDTQYF. The full variable domain, its missing parts supplied by reference TRBV5-1 and TRBJ2-3, is KAGVTQTPRYLIKTRGQQVTLSCSPISGHRSVSWYQQTPGQGLQFLFEYFSETQRNKGNFPGRFSGRQFSNSRSEMNVSTLELGDSALYLCASSLAMGGAPTDTQYFGPGTRLTVL.

This clonotype was observed a handful of times. The chain carries TRBV18 and TRBJ2-5, with D maybe TRBD2 (6 bases). The germline V gene encodes CDR1 KGHSH and CDR2 LQKENI. Trimming removed 0 bases from V and 2 bases from J, with 10 bases in between. The CDR3 spans 15 residues. The CDR3 loop is CASSPPGTLQETQYF. The CDR3 region has the DNA TGTGCCAGCTCACCACCGGGGACTTTACAAGAGACCCAGTACTTC.

The chain uses TRBV4-3 and TRBJ2-2; a possible D gene is TRBD1 (6 bases). Germline V gene lookup returns CDR1 LGHNA and CDR2 YSLEER. The CDR3 is 17 amino acids. V lost 0 bases and J lost 7, with 18 bases in between. CDR3 coding DNA: TGCGCCAGCAGCCAAGATTTACGGCAGGGGAAGAACGGGGAGCTGTTTTTT. It yields the protein CASSQDLRQGKNGELFF.

The CDR3 region has the DNA TGTGCCAGCAGCCAGGGGACAGGGGGCTACAATGAGCAGTTCTTC. Its protein is CASSQGTGGYNEQFF. This chain joins TRBV5-4 and TRBJ2-1; 11 bases are a match to TRBD1. Trimming removed 4 bases from V and 3 bases from J; junction bases left unmatched: 3. The germline V gene encodes CDR1 SGHNT and CDR2 YYREEE (reference sequence). This CDR3 comprises 15 residues.

The chain uses TRBV14 and TRBJ2-2; D unclear. V shed 4 bases and J shed 5 bases, with 11 bases lying between them. The germline V gene has CDR1 SGHDN and CDR2 FVKESK. The CDR3 has 14 residues. The CDR3 protein is CASSLSYGTGELFF. The DNA for the CDR3 is TGTGCCAGCAGCCTTAGCTACGGAACCGGGGAGCTGTTTTTT.

The chain carries TRBV29-1 and TRBJ2-7, with a tentative D call TRBD2 (5 bases). Germline-derived CDR1 and CDR2 are SQVTM and ANQGSEA. The CDR3 loop spans 13 amino acids. Trimming removed 1 base from V and 9 bases from J, with 16 bases in between. The CDR3 sequence is CSVEGRTLTGQYF. CDR3 sequence (DNA): TGCAGCGTTGAAGGGAGGACTCTCACCGGGCAGTACTTC.

The rearrangement links TRBV15 to TRBJ2-3; D is possibly TRBD1 (5 bases). CDR1 LNHNV and CDR2 YYDKDF come from the germline V gene (reference sequence). V was clipped by 5 bases and J by 9 bases, with 24 bases between them. The CDR3 is made up of 16 amino acids. The CDR3: CATSAATGNVRGTQYF. In DNA, the CDR3 is TGTGCCACCAGCGCTGCCACAGGTAACGTCAGAGGCACGCAGTATTTT. Complete variable domain (other parts from reference TRBV15 and TRBJ2-3): DAMVIQNPRYQVTQFGKPVTLSCSQTLNHNVMYWYQQKSSQAPKLLFHYYDKDFNNEADTPDNFQSRRPNTSFCFLDIRSPGLGDTAMYLCATSAATGNVRGTQYFGPGTRLTVL.

This clonotype was counted at least ten times. The genes are TRBV2 and TRBJ2-5; 11 bases map to TRBD1. The CDR3 totals 15 residues. In germline, CDR1 is SNHLY, CDR2 FYNNEI. V shed 7 bases and J 1 base; nucleotides not matched to a gene: 5. The DNA of the CDR3 is TGTGCCAGCACGGACAGGGGGCAGTTCCAAGAGACCCAGTACTTC. This gives the protein CASTDRGQFQETQYF.

This clonotype has more than one count but fewer than ten. This sequence joins TRBV7-2 and TRBJ2-5; D is perhaps TRBD2 (6 bases). Trimming stripped 4 bases from V and 1 base from J, with 16 bases between. The CDR3 totals 16 residues. Germline CDR1 SGHTA, CDR2 FQGNSA. CDR3 nucleotides: TGTGCCAGCAGCTCCCAGGCGGGGAGGTCCCAAGAGACCCAGTACTTC. The encoded protein is CASSSQAGRSQETQYF.

This clonotype was detected many times. The chain recombines TRBV7-8 with TRBJ2-7; 8 positions agree with TRBD2. This CDR3 comprises 14 residues. CDR1 SGHVS and CDR2 FQNEAQ come from the germline V gene. Germline trimming cut 3 bases from V and 4 bases from J; bases unmatched to any gene: 5. The CDR3 sequence: CASSLSGGGYEQYV. The CDR3 DNA sequence: TGTGCCAGCAGCTTGAGCGGGGGCGGGTACGAGCAGTACGTC.

There are many counts of this clonotype. The V call is TRBV24-1, the J call TRBJ2-3, with 7 bases aligning to TRBD1. V dropped 4 bases and J dropped 0; count of bases not matched to a gene: 6. Germline values: CDR1 KGHDR, CDR2 SFDVKD. This CDR3 has 16 amino acids. The CDR3 nucleotides are TGTGCCACCAGTGACCCAGGGACAGATAGCACAGATACGCAGTATTTT. Amino acids: CATSDPGTDSTDTQYF.

The sample holds many counts of this clonotype. V usage is TRBV5-8 and J usage is TRBJ1-1; D gene uncertain. The germline gives CDR1 SGHTS, CDR2 YDEGEE. The CDR3 totals 13 residues. Trimming removed 2 bases at V and 4 bases at J, with 9 bases between. CDR3 in DNA: TGTGCCAGCAGCTTACCGGGAGCCACTGAAGCTTTCTTT. This translates into CASSLPGATEAFF.

This clonotype was picked up many times. The chain links TRBV5-5 to TRBJ2-5; the D is unclear. Per germline, CDR1 SGHKS and CDR2 YYEKEE (reference sequence). V dropped 0 bases and J dropped 0 bases, with 9 bases sitting between them. The CDR3 length is 15 residues. DNA for the CDR3: TGTGCCAGCAGCTTGGCATGGAGTTACCAAGAGACCCAGTACTTC. Protein sequence: CASSLAWSYQETQYF.

Ten or more counts support this clonotype. The chain is built from TRBV5-4 and TRBJ2-1, with 8 bases that match TRBD2. The V gene's germline CDR1 is SGHNT and CDR2 YYREEE (reference sequence). With 1 base clipped from V and 6 bases from J, the junction kept 9 bases outside the gene matches. The CDR3 loop spans 16 amino acids. The CDR3 protein is CASSLYRGLVVNEQFF. CDR3 nucleotide sequence: TGTGCCAGCAGCTTGTATCGGGGACTAGTCGTCAATGAGCAGTTCTTC.